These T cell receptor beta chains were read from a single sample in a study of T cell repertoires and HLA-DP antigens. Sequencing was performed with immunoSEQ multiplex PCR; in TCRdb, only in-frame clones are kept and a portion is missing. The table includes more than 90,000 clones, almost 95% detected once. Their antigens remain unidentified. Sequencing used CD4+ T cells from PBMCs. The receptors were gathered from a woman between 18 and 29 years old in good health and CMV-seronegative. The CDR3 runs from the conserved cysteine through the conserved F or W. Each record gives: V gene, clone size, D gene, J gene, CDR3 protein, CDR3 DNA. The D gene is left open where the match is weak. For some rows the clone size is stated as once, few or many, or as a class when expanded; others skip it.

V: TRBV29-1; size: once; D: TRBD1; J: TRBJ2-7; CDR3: CSVTGASPYEQYF; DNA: TGCAGCGTAACAGGGGCGAGTCCATACGAGCAGTACTTC
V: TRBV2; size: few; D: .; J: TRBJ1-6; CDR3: CASSPGGRNSPLHF; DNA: TGTGCCAGCAGCCCGGGGGGAAGGAATTCACCCCTCCACTTT
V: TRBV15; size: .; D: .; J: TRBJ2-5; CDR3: CATSRATTSGETQYF; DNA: TGTGCCACCAGCAGAGCCACGACGTCGGGAGAGACCCAGTACTTC
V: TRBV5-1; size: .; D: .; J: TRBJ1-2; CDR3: CASSPGGTTLGNGYTF; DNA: TGCGCCAGCAGCCCTGGAGGGACCACCTTGGGGAATGGCTACACCTTC
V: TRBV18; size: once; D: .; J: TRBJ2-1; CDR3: CASSVGLHNEQFF; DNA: TGTGCCAGCTCGGTCGGGCTCCACAATGAGCAGTTCTTC
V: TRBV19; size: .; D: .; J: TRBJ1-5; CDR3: CASSIGVSGNQPQHF; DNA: TGTGCCAGTAGTATAGGGGTATCGGGCAATCAGCCCCAGCATTTT
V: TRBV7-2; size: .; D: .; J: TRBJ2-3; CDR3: CASSLAGGPPDTQYF; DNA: TGTGCCAGCAGCTTAGCGGGGGGGCCCCCAGATACGCAGTATTTT
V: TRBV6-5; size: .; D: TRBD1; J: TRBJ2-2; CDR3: CASSFGGQGATGELFF; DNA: TGTGCCAGCAGTTTCGGGGGACAGGGGGCGACCGGGGAGCTGTTTTTT
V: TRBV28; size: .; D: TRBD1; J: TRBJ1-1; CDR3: CASSLRTGTEAFF; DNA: TGTGCCAGCAGCCTTAGGACAGGGACTGAAGCTTTCTTT
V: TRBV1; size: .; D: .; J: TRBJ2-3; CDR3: CTSSYPGRGPDTQYF; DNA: TGCACCAGCAGCTACCCAGGCAGAGGACCGGATACGCAGTATTTT
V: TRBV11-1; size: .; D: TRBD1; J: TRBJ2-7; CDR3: CASSLDRDYEQYF; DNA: TGTGCCAGCAGCCTGGACAGGGACTACGAGCAGTACTTC
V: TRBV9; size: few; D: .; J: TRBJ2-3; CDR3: CASSVAALEADTQYF; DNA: TGTGCCAGCAGCGTAGCTGCCCTAGAGGCAGATACGCAGTATTTT
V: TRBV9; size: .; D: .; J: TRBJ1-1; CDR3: CASSVALNTEAFF; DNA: TGTGCCAGCAGCGTAGCTCTGAACACTGAAGCTTTCTTT
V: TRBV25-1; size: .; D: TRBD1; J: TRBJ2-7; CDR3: CASSEYGRGPEQYF; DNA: TGTGCCAGCAGTGAGTACGGCAGGGGGCCCGAGCAGTACTTC
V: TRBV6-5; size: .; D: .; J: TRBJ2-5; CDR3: CASSPSLWETQYF; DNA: TGTGCCAGCAGCCCTTCACTATGGGAGACCCAGTACTTC
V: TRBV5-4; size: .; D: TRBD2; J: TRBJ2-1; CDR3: CASSDKAGGIDNEQFF; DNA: TGTGCCAGCAGCGACAAAGCGGGAGGGATAGACAATGAGCAGTTCTTC
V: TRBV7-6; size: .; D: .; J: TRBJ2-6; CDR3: CASSSALPGAGANVLTF; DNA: TGTGCCAGCAGCTCCGCCCTTCCCGGGGCTGGGGCCAACGTCCTGACTTTC
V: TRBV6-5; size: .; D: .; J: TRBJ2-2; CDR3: CASSYSGRKGGELFF; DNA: TGTGCCAGCAGTTATTCGGGGAGGAAGGGCGGGGAGCTGTTTTTT
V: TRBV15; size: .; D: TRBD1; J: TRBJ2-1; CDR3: CATSRPGTGSNEQFF; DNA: TGTGCCACCAGCCGCCCGGGGACAGGTAGCAATGAGCAGTTCTTC
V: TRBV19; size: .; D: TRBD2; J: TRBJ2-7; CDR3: CASSRSGLAGEVDSYEQYF; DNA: TGTGCCAGTAGTCGGTCCGGACTAGCGGGAGAAGTCGACTCCTACGAGCAGTACTTC
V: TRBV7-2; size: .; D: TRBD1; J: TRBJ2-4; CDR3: CASSLGGQGYLAKNIQYF; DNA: TGTGCCAGCAGCTTAGGGGGACAGGGGTATTTAGCCAAAAACATTCAGTACTTC
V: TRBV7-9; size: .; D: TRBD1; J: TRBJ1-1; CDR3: CASSLEQGRTEAFF; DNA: TGTGCCAGCAGCTTAGAACAGGGGAGGACTGAAGCTTTCTTT
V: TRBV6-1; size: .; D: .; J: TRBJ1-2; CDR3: CASSEQGYGYTF; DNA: TGTGCCAGCAGTGAACAGGGCTATGGCTACACCTTC
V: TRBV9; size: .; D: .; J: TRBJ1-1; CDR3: CASSQGLGNTEAFF; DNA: TGTGCCAGCAGCCAAGGACTGGGGAACACTGAAGCTTTCTTT
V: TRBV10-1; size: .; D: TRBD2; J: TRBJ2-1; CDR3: CASSEGLAGVGEQFF; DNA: TGCGCCAGCAGTGAGGGGCTAGCGGGAGTCGGTGAGCAGTTCTTC
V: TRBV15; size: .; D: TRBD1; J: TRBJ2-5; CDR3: CATSRPETGLLTETQYF; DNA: TGTGCCACCAGCAGACCCGAGACAGGGCTATTGACGGAGACCCAGTACTTC
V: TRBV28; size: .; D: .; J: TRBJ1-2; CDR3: CASSVQGTDYGYTF; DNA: TGTGCCAGCAGTGTACAGGGAACCGACTATGGCTACACCTTC
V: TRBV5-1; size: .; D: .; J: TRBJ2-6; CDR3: CASSYDYSGANVLTF; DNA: TGCGCCAGCAGCTACGATTACTCTGGGGCCAACGTCCTGACTTTC
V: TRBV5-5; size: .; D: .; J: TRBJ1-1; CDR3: CASSLEVGGGAAFF; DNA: TGTGCCAGCAGCTTGGAGGTAGGGGGTGGAGCAGCTTTCTTT
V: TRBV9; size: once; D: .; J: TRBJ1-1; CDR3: CASSGPGARGTEAFF; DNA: TGTGCCAGCAGCGGACCAGGGGCGCGGGGCACTGAAGCTTTCTTT
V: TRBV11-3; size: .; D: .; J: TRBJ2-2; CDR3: CASSFDTANTGELFF; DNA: TGTGCCAGCAGCTTCGATACTGCGAACACCGGGGAGCTGTTTTTT
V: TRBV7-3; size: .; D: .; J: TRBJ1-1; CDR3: CASSLNGQLTEAFF; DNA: TGTGCCAGCAGCTTAAACGGGCAGCTCACTGAAGCTTTCTTT
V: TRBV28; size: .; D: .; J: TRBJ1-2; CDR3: CASSPRSINYGYTF; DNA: TGTGCCAGCAGCCCCAGGAGCATTAACTATGGCTACACCTTC
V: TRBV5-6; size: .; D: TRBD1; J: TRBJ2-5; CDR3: CASSLGNRGLRETQYF; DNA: TGTGCCAGCAGCTTAGGGAACAGGGGGCTTCGAGAGACCCAGTACTTC
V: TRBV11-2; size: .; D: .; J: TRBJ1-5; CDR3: CASSLDLLQPQHF; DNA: TGTGCCAGCAGCTTAGATCTGCTTCAGCCCCAGCATTTT